This is a list of T cell receptor beta chains from one sample in a study of T cell responses to AZD1222 COVID-19 vaccine. The data were produced by immunoSEQ multiplex PCR, yet TCRdb's version contains in-frame clones alone and is incomplete. The sample gives some 74,000 clones, around 80% of which show up once; roughly a fifth is in the top ten. The sample here was peripheral blood, taken on day 0 of AZD1222 vaccination. The origin of the receptors is an adult in good health. Both conserved end residues are trimmed from each CDR3. The D gene is left open where the match is weak.

j_call: TRBJ1-2
d_call: NA
v_call: TRBV3-1/TRBV3-2
cdr3_aa: ASSDRPNYGYT

j_call: TRBJ1-6
d_call: TRBD1
v_call: TRBV19
cdr3_aa: ASSIGTGGSPLH

j_call: TRBJ2-7
d_call: TRBD2
v_call: TRBV10-3
cdr3_aa: AINSGGSSYEQY

j_call: TRBJ2-7
d_call: TRBD1
v_call: TRBV6-4
cdr3_aa: ASRTGGGYEQY

j_call: TRBJ2-2
d_call: NA
v_call: TRBV23-1
cdr3_aa: ASSQWVAANTGELF

j_call: TRBJ2-1
d_call: NA
v_call: TRBV4-2
cdr3_aa: ASSQVVGGDEQF

j_call: TRBJ1-2
d_call: TRBD1
v_call: TRBV10-2
cdr3_aa: ASTTTGDYGYT

j_call: TRBJ1-6
d_call: TRBD1
v_call: TRBV2
cdr3_aa: ASSSETGVGSPLH

j_call: TRBJ1-2
d_call: NA
v_call: TRBV30
cdr3_aa: AWSSRTVAYGYT

j_call: TRBJ2-5
d_call: TRBD1
v_call: TRBV4-1
cdr3_aa: ASSLESDRAVKTQY